These 23 T cell receptor beta chains came from one sample sequenced in a study of CD8 T cells in ankylosing spondylitis. Via MiXCR, TCRdb re-called the 5' RACE reads, giving one row per CDR3 protein. The sample consists of 100,000 to 150,000 distinct CDR3 sequences, 7% of them appearing once. Sequenced input: blood, either unsorted or a sorted T cell fraction (not recorded which). Receptor source: a male donor with ankylosing spondylitis or in good health (not recorded which).

This clonotype was detected ten times or more. The chain carries TRBV7-2 and TRBJ2-5; D may be TRBD1 or TRBD2 (6 bases each). The CDR3 totals 14 residues. Germline V gives CDR1 SGHTA, CDR2 FQGNSA. V was trimmed by 4 bases and J by 4 bases, leaving 13 bases between them. The CDR3 here is CASSWGRLGETQYF. Here the CDR3 DNA reads TGTGCCAGCAGCTGGGGGCGACTAGGAGAGACCCAGTACTTC.

This clonotype was detected ten times or more. This chain joins TRBV3-1 and TRBJ2-2; 13 bases are shared with TRBD2. CDR1 is LGHDT and CDR2 is YNNKEL in the germline V gene (reference sequence). Unmatched junction bases numbered 7, after V lost 8 bases and J lost 4 bases. This CDR3 is built from 16 residues. The CDR3 DNA sequence: TGTGCCAGCGGCGGACTAGCGGGGGCCCTCACCGGGGAGCTGTTTTTT. Residues: CASGGLAGALTGELFF. Based on the CDR3 plus reference TRBV3-1 and TRBJ2-2, the full variable domain is DTAVSQTPKYLVTQMGNDKSIKCEQNLGHDTMYWYKQDSKKFLKIMFSYNNKELIINETVPNRFSPKSPDKAHLNLHINSLELGDSAVYFCASGGLAGALTGELFFGEGSRLTVL.

This clonotype was recorded at least ten times. V gene TRBV9 combines with J gene TRBJ2-3; D remains ambiguous. Trimming stripped 2 bases from V and 3 bases from J, with 10 bases between. The germline V gene has CDR1 SGDLS and CDR2 YYNGEE. There are 14 residues in the CDR3. CDR3 coding DNA: TGTGCCAGCAGCGTCCAGCTGCCAACAGATACGCAGTATTTT. This translates into CASSVQLPTDTQYF.

For this clonotype: A much larger clone lies a single base off, so this may be a read error. The rearrangement joins TRBV5-1 to TRBJ1-5; D is possibly TRBD1 (5 bases). The CDR3 spans 13 residues. Germline V lookup: CDR1 SGHRS, CDR2 YFSETQ. CDR3 DNA: TGCGCCAGCAGCTTGGACCCCCGACAGCCCCATCATTTT. This sequence encodes CASSLDPRQPHHF.

This clonotype was counted ten times or more. The chain has TRBV5-1 and TRBJ2-3; no clear D gene. The CDR3 extends over 15 amino acids. V was shortened by 0 bases and J by 8 bases, with 16 bases between the two germline ends. Germline V gives CDR1 SGHRS, CDR2 YFSETQ. The CDR3, as DNA: TGCGCCAGCAGCTTGGTCGCTCTAGTCCTCGGTACGCAGTATTTT. As protein: CASSLVALVLGTQYF.

This clonotype was counted ten times or more. The chain employs TRBV5-8 and TRBJ2-7; TRBD2 aligns across 15 bases. The CDR3 covers 17 residues. Trimming cost V 4 bases and J 0 bases; bases outside gene matches: 5. Germline assignment: CDR1 SGHTS and CDR2 YDEGEE. This CDR3 is CASSLGTSGGYSYEQYF. In DNA, the CDR3 is TGTGCCAGCAGCCTCGGGACTAGCGGGGGGTACTCCTACGAGCAGTACTTC.

This clonotype occurred many times. CDR3: CASSDRVTGNTIYF. The DNA for the CDR3 is TGTGCCAGCAGTGACAGGGTGACTGGAAACACCATATATTTT. The V call is TRBV25-1, the J call TRBJ1-3, with a possible D match to TRBD1 (5 bases). The V end was cut by 3 bases, the J end by 2 bases, with 8 bases between. Germline V CDR1 and CDR2: MGHDK, SYGVNS. This CDR3 is built from 14 residues.

This clonotype was recorded at least ten times. This sequence joins TRBV24-1 and TRBJ2-7, with D hard to call. The CDR3 extends over 11 amino acids. The V gene's germline CDR1 is KGHDR and CDR2 SFDVKD. V shed 0 bases and J shed 5 bases, with 1 base lying between them. The CDR3 DNA reads TGTGCCACCAGTGATTTGGACGAGCAGTACTTC. Encoded protein: CATSDLDEQYF.

This clonotype was found many times. V gene TRBV7-2 combines with J gene TRBJ2-1; D is unresolved. The length of the CDR3 is 15 residues. V lost 3 bases, J lost 5 bases, and 14 bases lay in between. Per germline, CDR1 SGHTA and CDR2 FQGNSA. The CDR3 here is CASSFIPGQNNEQFF. CDR3 nucleotide sequence: TGTGCCAGCAGCTTCATACCGGGCCAAAACAATGAGCAGTTCTTC.

This clonotype has at least ten counts. This chain connects TRBV3-1 to TRBJ2-7; D gene ambiguous. The germline CDR1 and CDR2 sequences are LGHDT and YNNKEL (reference sequence). V was clipped by 4 bases and J by 0 bases, with 13 bases between them. This CDR3 comprises 15 residues. CDR3 nucleotide sequence: TGTGCCAGCAGCCTGACACCGAGGAGCTCCTACGAGCAGTACTTC. Its translation: CASSLTPRSSYEQYF.

This chain connects TRBV20-1 to TRBJ2-7, with 7 bases matching TRBD2. The CDR3 is 13 residues long. The junction had 7 bases not matched to a gene; V was cut back by 3 bases and J by 5 bases. Germline CDR1 is DFQATT and CDR2 is SNEGSKA (reference sequence). The CDR3 is CSASGTSVHEQYF. Here the CDR3 DNA reads TGCAGTGCTAGTGGTACTAGCGTCCACGAGCAGTACTTC.

The chain links TRBV10-1 to TRBJ1-1; D is unresolved. V dropped 3 bases and J dropped 0 bases, with 14 bases sitting between them. This CDR3 comprises 16 residues. Germline CDR1 WNHNN, CDR2 SYGVQD (reference sequence). In DNA, the CDR3 is TGCGCCAGCAGTGACGGATATCCAGAAATGAACACTGAAGCTTTCTTT. Residues: CASSDGYPEMNTEAFF.

The chain couples TRBV20-1 to TRBJ2-2; TRBD1 is a possible D gene (6 bases). Trimming shortened V by 0 bases and J by 6 bases, and 11 bases separated the two germline ends. Germline V gives CDR1 DFQATT, CDR2 SNEGSKA (reference sequence). This CDR3 region has 14 residues. DNA of the CDR3: TGCAGTGCTAGAGATGTCAGGGGAGCCGGGGAGCTGTTTTTT. Amino acid sequence: CSARDVRGAGELFF.

The chain recombines TRBV7-3 with TRBJ2-2, with D unresolved. The CDR3 sequence is 13 residues long. The V gene lost 2 bases and the J gene lost 7 bases, with 8 bases spanning the gap. In germline, CDR1 is SGHTA, CDR2 FQGTGA. Written as DNA, the CDR3 is TGTGCCAGCAGCTTACTCTCCGGCGGGGAGCTGTTTTTT. Protein: CASSLLSGGELFF.

This clonotype was picked up many times. The chain is built from TRBV7-9 and TRBJ2-7; TRBD1 matches at 7 bases. The V and J ends lost 6 bases and 3 bases, in that order; junction bases with no gene match: 11. There are 15 residues in the CDR3. Germline V gene lookup returns CDR1 SEHNR and CDR2 FQNEAQ (reference sequence). DNA of the CDR3: TGTGCCAGCAGAAAAACCGGGACAGAAAACTACGAGCAGTACTTC. This gives the protein CASRKTGTENYEQYF.

The chain carries TRBV6-1 and TRBJ2-5; 9 bases agree with TRBD1. The CDR3 sequence is 14 residues long. Germline V gene data show CDR1 as MNHNS and CDR2 as SASEGT. V was pared by 7 bases and J by 5 bases, with 8 bases of the junction left unmatched. The CDR3 region has the DNA TGTGCCAGCACTAGGACAGGGGTTTGGGAGACCCAGTACTTC. It encodes CASTRTGVWETQYF.

This clonotype was recorded many times. The chain recombines TRBV5-1 with TRBJ2-1; 13 bases are a match to TRBD2. Trimming at V came to 4 bases and at J to 9 bases, leaving 7 bases not matched to a gene. Germline loops: CDR1 SGHRS, CDR2 YFSETQ. The CDR3 runs 15 residues. CDR3 DNA sequence: TGCGCCAGCAGCCCAGGACTAGCGGGAGTTGCTGAGCAGTTCTTC. Its translation is CASSPGLAGVAEQFF.

This clonotype was observed at least ten times. V gene TRBV12-3 or TRBV12-4 combines with J gene TRBJ2-2, with 7 bases identical to TRBD1. Losses at the gene ends were 6 bases for V and 5 bases for J; bases not matched to a gene: 9. The CDR3 length is 15 residues. CDR3 amino acids: CASSPEGGGTGELFF. CDR3 coding DNA: TGTGCCAGCAGCCCAGAAGGGGGCGGGACCGGGGAGCTGTTTTTT.

At least ten counts were recorded for this clonotype. The V and J genes are TRBV5-1 and TRBJ2-1; 7 nucleotides align to TRBD2. Trimming removed 1 base from V and 8 bases from J; junction bases left unmatched: 12. The germline gives CDR1 SGHRS, CDR2 YFSETQ. The CDR3 is 16 amino acids. The CDR3 sequence: CASSLSQAGLSHEQFF. In nucleotides, the CDR3 is TGCGCCAGCAGCTTGTCCCAAGCGGGGCTTTCCCATGAGCAGTTCTTC.

This clonotype came up many times. CDR3 DNA sequence: TGCGCCAGCAGCTTGGATGGGGACAGCAATGAAAAACTGTTTTTT. It encodes CASSLDGDSNEKLFF. The chain employs TRBV5-1 and TRBJ1-4; 7 positions agree with TRBD1. CDR1 and CDR2 (germline): SGHRS, YFSETQ. This CDR3 has 15 amino acids. Trimming at V came to 0 bases and at J to 5 bases, leaving 4 bases not matched to a gene.

This clonotype was counted ten times or more. The V and J genes are TRBV5-1 and TRBJ2-7; D not resolved. The CDR3 runs to 14 residues. V was clipped by 0 bases and J by 2 bases, with 9 bases between them. Per the germline V gene, CDR1 is SGHRS and CDR2 is YFSETQ. As DNA, the CDR3 is TGCGCCAGCAGCTTGGTCGCAGCACCCTACGAGCAGTACTTC. Residues: CASSLVAAPYEQYF.

This clonotype has ten or more counts. V gene TRBV27 combines with J gene TRBJ1-1; no firm D call. This CDR3 comprises 15 residues. In germline, CDR1 is MNHEY, CDR2 SMNVEV (reference sequence). V was pared by 0 bases and J by 1 base, with 9 bases between. The CDR3 nucleotides read TGTGCCAGCAGTTTATCGGCGGGTAGGAACACTGAAGCTTTCTTT. This encodes CASSLSAGRNTEAFF.

Many counts were recorded for this clonotype. In nucleotides, the CDR3 is TGCAGTGCTAGAGTCCCAGGCTCGGATTCACCCCTCCACTTT. Its protein product is CSARVPGSDSPLHF. The rearrangement uses TRBV20-1 and TRBJ1-6; no clear D. Germline lookup yields CDR1 DFQATT and CDR2 SNEGSKA (reference sequence). The CDR3 extends over 14 amino acids. The V end was cut by 1 base, the J end by 8 bases, with 12 bases between.